The rows below give T cell receptor beta chains drawn from one sample of a study of T cell repertoires in cytomegalovirus infection. Each CDR3 protein gets one entry after TCRdb re-called the reads with MiXCR. Among more than 650,000 distinct CDR3 sequences listed, approximately 34% were seen once. Sequenced sample: PBMCs. The receptors here all came from a human donor in good health (CMV status not recorded). Some clones in this sample may be carry-over from other donors' samples. CDR3s include the opening cysteine and the closing phenylalanine or tryptophan. The order of the fields is J gene, clone size, V gene, D gene, CDR3 DNA, CDR3 protein. D genes are given only for firm matches. Size values are once, few and many counts, or a class for expanded clones, and some rows have none.

TRBJ2-5 | many | TRBV7-9 | - | TGTGCCAGCAGCCCCCCGGGTGTGGGAGACCAAGAGACCCAGTACTTC | CASSPPGVGDQETQYF
TRBJ2-1 | few | TRBV10-3 | TRBD2 | TGTGCCATCAGTGAGTATGGCGGGAGGTCCTACAATGAGCAGTTCTTC | CAISEYGGRSYNEQFF
TRBJ1-1 | - | TRBV28 | - | TGTGCCAGCAGTTACCCCATGGGAGCTTTCTTT | CASSYPMGAFF
TRBJ1-2 | - | TRBV7-8 | - | TGTGCCAGCAGCAGAGGAGGGACACACTATGGCTACACCTTC | CASSRGGTHYGYTF
TRBJ2-7 | - | TRBV28 | - | TGTGCCAGCACCCAAGGGGGGGGTAAGGAATACGAGCAGTACTTC | CASTQGGGKEYEQYF
TRBJ2-1 | many | TRBV7-8 | TRBD1 | TGTGCCAGCACGGGACAGGGGGATGGAGGTGAGCAGTTCTTC | CASTGQGDGGEQFF
TRBJ1-5 | few | TRBV27 | - | TGTGCCAGCAGTTTGGTGGGGCTGGGCAATCAGCCCCAGCATTTT | CASSLVGLGNQPQHF
TRBJ1-2 | - | TRBV19 | - | TGTGCCAGCGAACAGGGTGAAGTTTATGGCTACACCTTC | CASEQGEVYGYTF
TRBJ2-7 | - | TRBV4-3 | TRBD2 | TGCGCCAGCAGCCGGGGGCTAGCGGGAGGCTACGAGCAGTACTTC | CASSRGLAGGYEQYF
TRBJ1-1 | few | TRBV20-1 | - | TGCAGTGCTAGCGGCAGGGGTGGGACTGAAGCTTTCTTT | CSASGRGGTEAFF
TRBJ2-1 | few | TRBV7-3 | TRBD2 | TGTGCCAGCAGCTTCGGGACTAGTTCGATCAATGAGCAGTTCTTC | CASSFGTSSINEQFF
TRBJ1-1 | - | TRBV6-5 | - | TGTGCCAGCAGTCCACGGGGGCAGGGGAGCAACACTGAAGCTTTCTTT | CASSPRGQGSNTEAFF
TRBJ2-7 | - | TRBV12-3/TRBV12-4 | - | TGTGCCAGCAGCCAGTGGGGGGCAGGAACCTACGAGCAGTACTTC | CASSQWGAGTYEQYF
TRBJ2-5 | few | TRBV6-1 | - | TGTGCCAGCAAAACCAGGAATACCAACCAAGAGACCCAGTACTTC | CASKTRNTNQETQYF
TRBJ1-3 | few | TRBV7-2 | - | TGTGCCAGCTGTATTATCTCTGGAAACACCATATATTTT | CASCIISGNTIYF
TRBJ2-1 | - | TRBV29-1 | TRBD2 | TGCAGCGTTGACACTCAGCTAGCGGGGGCCCTCCTGTACAATGAGCAGTTCTTC | CSVDTQLAGALLYNEQFF
TRBJ1-2 | few | TRBV7-2 | - | TGTGCCAGCAGCGCCCAGGGTAACGGCTACACCTTC | CASSAQGNGYTF
TRBJ2-6 | - | TRBV27 | - | TGTGCCACGGGACGGACTTTCTCTGGGGCCAACGTCCTGACTTTC | CATGRTFSGANVLTF
TRBJ2-1 | - | TRBV20-1 | TRBD1 | TGCAGTGCTAGTCACGGACAGGGCAGTCAGTTCTTC | CSASHGQGSQFF
TRBJ1-5 | - | TRBV28 | - | TGTGCCAGCAGCCCGGAGGGGGGGGCGAAGCCCCAGCATTTT | CASSPEGGAKPQHF
TRBJ1-1 | - | TRBV12-3/TRBV12-4 | - | TGTGCCAGCAGGGGGGCGAGTAGGACGAACACTGAAGCTTTCTTT | CASRGASRTNTEAFF
TRBJ1-1 | few | TRBV29-1 | - | TGCAGCGTTGAAGTTATGGGGGGCACTGAAGCTTTCTTT | CSVEVMGGTEAFF